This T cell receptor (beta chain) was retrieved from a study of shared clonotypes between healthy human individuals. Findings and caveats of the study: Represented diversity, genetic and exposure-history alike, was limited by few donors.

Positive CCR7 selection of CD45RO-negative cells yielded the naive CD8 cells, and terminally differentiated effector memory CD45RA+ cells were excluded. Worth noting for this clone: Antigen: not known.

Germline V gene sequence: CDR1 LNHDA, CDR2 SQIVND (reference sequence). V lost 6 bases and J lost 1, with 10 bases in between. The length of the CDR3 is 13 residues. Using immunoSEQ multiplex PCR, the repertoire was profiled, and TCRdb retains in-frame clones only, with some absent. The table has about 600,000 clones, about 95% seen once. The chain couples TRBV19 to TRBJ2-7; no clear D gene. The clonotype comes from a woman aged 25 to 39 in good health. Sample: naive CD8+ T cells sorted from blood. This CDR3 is CASSGPNSYEQYF. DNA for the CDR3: TGTGCCAGTAGCGGCCCGAATTCCTACGAGCAGTACTTC.